One and the same sample provided the 19 T cell receptor beta chains below, sequenced in a study of T cell clonality in common variable immunodeficiency. Only in-frame clones appear in the TCRdb table, and some are missing; sequencing was by immunoSEQ multiplex PCR. Observed in the sample are under 40,000 clones, none of them singletons. The sample was peripheral blood mononuclear cells. Receptor source: a person aged 18 to 75 in good health.

This clone was observed at least ten times. The read stops 3 residues short of the end of the CDR3; the missing end is completed from the germline J gene. V is TRBV4-1 and J is TRBJ1-1; D not resolved. Deletions cut 2 bases from V and 0 bases from J, with 7 bases between. The germline V gene has CDR1 MGHRA and CDR2 YSYEKL. The CDR3 extends over 14 amino acids. CDR3 loop: CASSQNPVNTEAFF. CDR3 bases read: TGCGCCAGCAGCCAAAATCCGGTGAACACTGAA.

This clone was observed many times. The observed sequence ends 3 residues before the CDR3 terminus, with the missing tail filled in from the germline J gene. V is TRBV20-1 and J is TRBJ2-2; 8 bases match TRBD1. J was trimmed by 8 bases and V by 6 bases; bases with no gene match: 8. This CDR3 has 13 amino acids. Germline V gene sequence: CDR1 DFQATT, CDR2 SNEGSKA (reference sequence). CDR3 protein: CSAPDRVGGELFF. CDR3 DNA (partial): TGCAGTGCCCCGGACAGGGTAGGGGGGGAG.

Many counts were recorded for this clone. The CDR3 end lies 3 residues beyond the end of the read and is filled in from the germline J gene. The gene calls are TRBV7-9 and TRBJ1-2; D gene ambiguous. This CDR3 region has 14 residues. From germline, CDR1 is SEHNR and CDR2 FQNEAQ (reference sequence). The covered CDR3 bases are TGTGCCAGCAGCTCCCAGCGACGATCCCGAGGC. Its protein product is CASSSQRRSRG. From start to end, the CDR3 is CASSSQRRSRGYTF.

This clone was seen ten or more times. Read data end 3 residues before the CDR3 end; the end is taken from the germline J gene. The V gene is TRBV10-2, the J gene TRBJ2-1; TRBD1 is a possible D gene (6 bases). The CDR3 has 15 amino acids. The ends were cut back, 4 bases at V and 0 bases at J, with 10 bases in the middle. Looked up from germline, CDR1 is WSHSY and CDR2 is SAAADI. The CDR3 spells CASSAQGSSYNEQFF. The sequenced part of the CDR3 DNA is TGCGCCAGCAGTGCCCAGGGGAGCTCCTACAATGAG.

Sample share makes this clone medium-sized. The observed sequence ends 3 residues before the CDR3 terminus, with the missing tail filled in from the germline J gene. The rearrangement links TRBV9 to TRBJ1-2; D is unresolved. This CDR3 region has 17 residues. Germline values: CDR1 SGDLS, CDR2 YYNGEE. V was clipped by 0 bases and J by 4 bases, with 19 bases between them. The part of the CDR3 DNA that was read is TGTGCCAGCAGCGTAGTTGTCAGAAGGGTCCCCCCCTATGGC. It is translated as CASSVVVRRVPPYG. The full CDR3 is CASSVVVRRVPPYGYTF.

This clone was detected many times. The CDR3 is cut off 3 residues early in the read; its end comes from the germline J gene. The genes are TRBV7-2 and TRBJ2-7; 7 bases are shared with TRBD1. Germline CDR1 and CDR2: SGHTA and FQGNSA. The ends lost 5 bases at V and 6 bases at J; junction bases unmatched: 7. This CDR3 region has 13 residues. The covered CDR3 bases are TGTGCCAGCAGCAATCGACAGGGCATCGAG. The encoded protein is CASSNRQGIE. The entire CDR3 reads CASSNRQGIEQYF.

This clone was counted at least ten times. The sequence runs out 3 residues before the end of the CDR3; the remainder is reconstructed from the germline J gene. The chain carries TRBV11-2 and TRBJ2-4; possibly TRBD2 for D (6 bases). CDR1 and CDR2 from the germline V gene are SGHAT and FQNNGV. There are 13 residues in the CDR3. V lost 10 bases, J lost 1 base, and 11 bases lay in between. The DNA read from the CDR3 is TGTGCCACGAGTGGGGGGGCCAAAAACATT. This translates into CATSGGAKNI. The entire CDR3 protein is CATSGGAKNIQYF.

This clone was counted ten times or more. The read is 3 residues too short to cover the CDR3 end, so that end is filled in from the germline J gene. The chain employs TRBV18 and TRBJ1-2; 8 bases are a match to TRBD1. From germline, CDR1 is KGHSH and CDR2 LQKENI. The CDR3 is made up of 14 amino acids. The V and J ends lost 6 bases and 4 bases, in that order; junction bases with no gene match: 7. The sequenced CDR3 bases are TGTGCCAGCTCTTGGACAGGGCTAGGCTATGGC. Translation gives CASSWTGLGYG. The entire CDR3 protein is CASSWTGLGYGYTF.

This clone appeared many times. The DNA ends 3 residues before the CDR3 does, and the rest of the CDR3 is filled in from the germline J gene. The genes are TRBV18 and TRBJ2-7, with a weak D call TRBD1 (6 bases). The CDR3 has 15 residues. Between the trimmed V and J ends, which lost 4 bases and 2 bases, there was a span of 15 bases. CDR1 KGHSH and CDR2 LQKENI come from the germline V gene. The CDR3 is CASSHSGVTPYEQYF. Partial CDR3 DNA: TGTGCCAGCTCACACTCAGGGGTGACCCCCTACGAG.

In its sample, this clone was seen many times. The observed sequence ends 3 residues before the CDR3 terminus, with the missing tail filled in from the germline J gene. The chain has TRBV7-6 and TRBJ1-5, with 7 bases aligning to TRBD1. With 5 bases clipped from V and 4 bases from J, the junction kept 5 bases outside the gene matches. This CDR3 is 14 amino acids long. Germline CDR1 is SGHVS and CDR2 is FNYEAQ. The covered CDR3 bases are TGTGCCAGCAGCGCCGGGACAGTAAATCAGCCC. It translates to CASSAGTVNQP. The full CDR3 protein is CASSAGTVNQPQHF.

This clone showed up many times. The CDR3 end falls 3 residues outside the read, so it is completed with the germline J gene. The chain couples TRBV12-3 or TRBV12-4 to TRBJ2-1; 7 nucleotides line up with TRBD1. Trimming took 5 bases from V and 2 from J; bases not matched to a gene: 6. This CDR3 is 15 amino acids long. Here the CDR3 reads CASSPLDRTYNEQFF. The sequenced CDR3 bases are TGTGCCAGCAGTCCACTGGACAGGACCTACAATGAG.

This clone was seen at least ten times. The CDR3 goes on 3 residues after the read ends, and that part is filled in from the germline J gene. The chain employs TRBV6-1 and TRBJ1-6; 9 bases are a match to TRBD1. There are 15 residues in the CDR3. The germline V gene has CDR1 MNHNS and CDR2 SASEGT. Trimming at V came to 4 bases and at J to 8 bases, leaving 6 bases not matched to a gene. The part of the CDR3 DNA that was read is TGTGCCAGCAGTGGGACAGGGGACTCGTATTCACCC. This codes for CASSGTGDSYSP. The entire CDR3 protein is CASSGTGDSYSPLHF.

Relative to its sample, this clone is medium-sized. Read sequence stops 3 residues before the CDR3 end, and the germline J gene provides the missing end. V gene TRBV6-2 or TRBV6-3 combines with J gene TRBJ2-6; 10 bases agree with TRBD2. After removal of 10 bases from V and 3 bases from J, the junction contained 9 bases not matched to a gene. The CDR3 covers 16 residues. Germline V lookup: CDR1 MNHEY, CDR2 SVGEGT. The CDR3 protein is CAIGLAGVVGANVLTF. The sequenced part of the CDR3 DNA is TGTGCCATCGGCCTAGCGGGAGTAGTTGGGGCCAACGTC.

The table lists this clone with many counts. The read comes to an end 3 residues before the CDR3 does, leaving the germline J gene to fill in the end. The chain has TRBV4-1 and TRBJ2-7; 9 nucleotides align to TRBD1. CDR3 length: 15 amino acids. Germline values: CDR1 MGHRA, CDR2 YSYEKL. J lost 3 bases, V lost 0 bases, and 3 bases had no gene match. CDR3 in amino acids: CASSQDGTGLYEQYF. The covered CDR3 bases are TGCGCCAGCAGCCAAGATGGGACAGGGCTCTACGAG.

This clone has at least ten counts. The read gets to within 3 residues of the CDR3 end, and the germline J gene fills in the rest. The rearrangement links TRBV4-1 to TRBJ1-5, with D uncertain. V was pared by 3 bases and J by 4 bases, with 16 bases between. CDR3 length: 16 residues. Germline V CDR1 and CDR2: MGHRA, YSYEKL. The CDR3 sequence is CASSQAGPPPNQPQHF. The sequenced CDR3 bases are TGCGCCAGCAGCCAGGCGGGCCCTCCACCTAATCAGCCC.

In its sample, this clone was seen many times. The missing CDR3 end, 3 residues past where the read stops, is filled in from the germline J gene. The genes are TRBV6-1 and TRBJ1-1; TRBD1 is a possible D gene (5 bases). V was clipped by 3 bases and J by 3 bases, with 8 bases between them. There are 13 residues in the CDR3. The germline CDR1 and CDR2 sequences are MNHNS and SASEGT. The CDR3 loop is CASSEGTYTEAFF. The DNA read from the CDR3 is TGTGCCAGCAGTGAGGGGACTTACACTGAA.

This clone occurred many times. The CDR3 end falls 3 residues outside the read, so it is completed with the germline J gene. The chain joins TRBV19 to TRBJ2-7, with 8 bases lining up with TRBD1. Germline assignment: CDR1 LNHDA and CDR2 SQIVND (reference sequence). This CDR3 has 13 amino acids. The J segment lost 5 bases and the V segment lost 6 bases, leaving 6 bases of the junction unmatched. The part of the CDR3 DNA that was read is TGTGCCAGTAGCCAGGGGGCTAGCGACGAG. It codes for CASSQGASDE. The complete CDR3 protein is CASSQGASDEQYF.

This clone was picked up many times. The observed sequence ends 3 residues before the CDR3 terminus, with the missing tail filled in from the germline J gene. This sequence joins TRBV20-1 and TRBJ1-6; 7 nucleotides agree with TRBD1. Germline-derived CDR1 and CDR2 are DFQATT and SNEGSKA (reference sequence). The trim removed 6 bases at V and 8 bases at J, leaving 10 bases unmatched. The CDR3 length is 14 residues. Here the CDR3 reads CSASQGFGYSPLHF. The sequenced part of the CDR3 DNA is TGCAGTGCCTCACAGGGGTTCGGGTATTCACCC.

This clone showed up many times. The CDR3 end is not reached by the read, which stops 3 residues before it; the germline J gene fills it in. This chain links TRBV20-1 with TRBJ1-1; 8 bases line up with TRBD1. This CDR3 has 13 residues. Per the germline V gene, CDR1 is DFQATT and CDR2 is SNEGSKA (reference sequence). J was trimmed by 5 bases and V by 6 bases; bases with no gene match: 8. The CDR3 bases that were read are TGCAGTGCAAGACAGGGGACGGGGACTGAA. Translated, it gives CSARQGTGTE. The complete CDR3 protein is CSARQGTGTEAFF.